Listed here are 16 T cell receptor beta chains from one sample, sequenced in a study of cytomegalovirus exposure and HLA in healthy donors. In the PCR, 60 Vbeta and 13 Jbeta primers were used. The assay was immunoSEQ multiplex PCR, and TCRdb's table has in-frame clones only and misses some. In all, the sample yields fewer than 100,000 clones. Sequenced sample: PBMCs. All receptors come from a man between 45 and 60 years old in good health and CMV-seronegative.

The chain carries TRBV5-4 and TRBJ1-1, with a tentative D call TRBD1 (5 bases). The CDR3 runs to 16 residues. From germline, CDR1 is SGHNT and CDR2 YYREEE (reference sequence). V lost 4 bases and J lost 6, with 22 bases in between. The CDR3 loop is CASSPPHRSSEPEAFF. Written as DNA, the CDR3 is TGTGCCAGCAGCCCACCTCACAGGTCTTCGGAGCCTGAAGCTTTCTTT. Variable domain in full (rest from reference TRBV5-4 and TRBJ1-1): ETGVTQSPTHLIKTRGQQVTLRCSSQSGHNTVSWYQQALGQGPQFIFQYYREEENGRGNFPPRFSGLQFPNYSSELNVNALELDDSALYLCASSPPHRSSEPEAFFGQGTRLTVV.

This chain links TRBV9 with TRBJ1-5; 9 nucleotides agree with TRBD1. There are 15 residues in the CDR3. After removal of 3 bases from V and 6 bases from J, the junction contained 7 bases not matched to a gene. In germline, CDR1 is SGDLS, CDR2 YYNGEE. Written as DNA, the CDR3 is TGTGCCAGCAGCGGATCCGGGACAGGGTTTCAGCCCCAGCATTTT. Translating it yields CASSGSGTGFQPQHF. Combining the CDR3 with reference TRBV9 and TRBJ1-5 gives the whole variable domain DSGVTQTPKHLITATGQRVTLRCSPRSGDLSVYWYQQSLDQGLQFLIQYYNGEERAKGNILERFSAQQFPDLHSELNLSSLELGDSALYFCASSGSGTGFQPQHFGDGTRLSIL.

The rearrangement links TRBV18 to TRBJ2-1; 9 nucleotides agree with TRBD2. CDR1 KGHSH and CDR2 LQKENI come from the germline V gene. Unmatched junction bases numbered 10, after V lost 6 bases and J lost 7 bases. This CDR3 is 15 amino acids long. Written as DNA, the CDR3 is TGTGCCAGCTCTAGGGATAGCGGGGGAATTAATGAGCAGTTCTTC. It codes for CASSRDSGGINEQFF.

The chain has TRBV25-1 and TRBJ1-1; D is unclear. There are 13 residues in the CDR3. Germline-derived CDR1 and CDR2 are MGHDK and SYGVNS. V gave up 1 base and J gave up 3 bases, with 6 bases separating them. The CDR3 here is CASSEWQDTEAFF. The CDR3 nucleotides are TGTGCCAGCAGTGAATGGCAAGACACTGAAGCTTTCTTT. The full variable domain, its missing parts supplied by reference TRBV25-1 and TRBJ1-1, is EADIYQTPRYLVIGTGKKITLECSQTMGHDKMYWYQQDPGMELHLIHYSYGVNSTEKGDLSSESTVSRIRTEHFPLTLESARPSHTSQYLCASSEWQDTEAFFGQGTRLTVV.

This CDR3 is CASSLTARQLYGYTF. The CDR3 DNA is TGTGCCAGCAGCTTAACCGCCCGACAGCTCTATGGCTACACCTTC. The chain recombines TRBV7-9 with TRBJ1-2, with D possibly TRBD1 on 5 matching bases. The CDR3 has 15 amino acids. CDR1 is SEHNR, CDR2 FQNEAQ, per germline (reference sequence). V lost 2 bases to trimming and J lost 4 bases, with 14 bases between them.

This chain connects TRBV18 to TRBJ1-1; 9 nucleotides align to TRBD1. Germline assignment: CDR1 KGHSH and CDR2 LQKENI. The CDR3 has 12 residues. V was pared by 4 bases and J by 8 bases, with 2 bases of the junction left unmatched. CDR3 coding DNA: TGTGCCAGCTCACGAGGACAGGGGGAAGCTTTCTTT. Translated: CASSRGQGEAFF.

The J gene is TRBJ1-1, the V gene TRBV29-1; 10 bases match TRBD1. There are 14 residues in the CDR3. V dropped 6 bases and J dropped 5; count of bases not matched to a gene: 9. In germline, CDR1 is SQVTM, CDR2 ANQGSEA. CDR3 sequence: CSVLRQGAVTEAFF. In DNA, the CDR3 is TGCAGCGTATTAAGACAGGGGGCGGTGACTGAAGCTTTCTTT.

The V and J genes are TRBV5-4 and TRBJ1-2; 8 nucleotides line up with TRBD1. V dropped 1 base and J dropped 4; count of bases not matched to a gene: 9. This CDR3 comprises 16 residues. From germline, CDR1 is SGHNT and CDR2 YYREEE (reference sequence). The CDR3 here is CASSLLELDRVYGYTF. The DNA for the CDR3 is TGTGCCAGCAGCTTGTTGGAATTGGACAGGGTCTATGGCTACACCTTC.

This chain joins TRBV2 and TRBJ1-5, with 8 bases identical to TRBD1. The V segment lost 6 bases and the J segment 0 bases; nucleotides outside the gene matches: 10. There are 17 residues in the CDR3. CDR1 is SNHLY, CDR2 FYNNEI, per germline. The CDR3 sequence: CASSFDRTGSSNQPQHF. CDR3 bases: TGTGCCAGCAGCTTCGATAGGACAGGGTCTAGCAATCAGCCCCAGCATTTT.

This chain uses TRBV5-4 with TRBJ2-5; 8 nucleotides agree with TRBD1. The trim removed 4 bases at V and 4 bases at J, leaving 3 bases unmatched. This CDR3 has 13 amino acids. Germline lookup yields CDR1 SGHNT and CDR2 YYREEE (reference sequence). The CDR3 DNA sequence: TGTGCCAGCAGCGCGGACAGGGCAGAGACCCAGTACTTC. Translated, it gives CASSADRAETQYF.

V is TRBV28 and J is TRBJ1-5; D is unresolved. Germline lookup yields CDR1 MDHEN and CDR2 SYDVKM. Trimming took 6 bases from V and 5 from J, leaving 8 bases between them. This CDR3 has 12 residues. The DNA of the CDR3 is TGTGCCAGCAGGAAAGAGGATCAGCCCCAGCATTTT. This gives the protein CASRKEDQPQHF.

The V call is TRBV6-6, the J call TRBJ1-5; D remains unclear. With 0 bases removed from V and 7 bases from J, the gap between germline ends came to 13 bases. This CDR3 has 15 amino acids. Germline V CDR1 and CDR2: MNHNY, SVGAGI (reference sequence). The CDR3 nucleotides are TGTGCCAGCAGTTACTCGATCACGGGGAACCAGCCCCAGCATTTT. It specifies CASSYSITGNQPQHF.

The chain couples TRBV4-2 to TRBJ1-1; 7 nucleotides line up with TRBD1. Germline assignment: CDR1 LGHNA and CDR2 YNFKEQ. Trimming at V came to 0 bases and at J to 7 bases, leaving 2 bases not matched to a gene. The CDR3 covers 13 residues. The CDR3 DNA follows: TGTGCCAGCAGCCAAGATAGACAGGGTGAAGCTTTCTTT. Its translation is CASSQDRQGEAFF.

This rearrangement joins TRBV6-5 to TRBJ1-1; 8 bases match TRBD1. Trimming cost V 4 bases and J 1 base; bases outside gene matches: 2. This CDR3 is 14 amino acids long. In germline, CDR1 is MNHEY, CDR2 SVGAGI. CDR3 amino acids: CASSFTGGNTEAFF. CDR3 in DNA: TGTGCCAGCAGTTTCACAGGGGGGAACACTGAAGCTTTCTTT.

The chain joins TRBV28 to TRBJ1-1; the D gene is possibly TRBD1 (5 bases). The CDR3 has 20 residues. Germline CDR1 and CDR2: MDHEN and SYDVKM. V was clipped by 1 base and J by 0 bases, with 24 bases between them. The DNA of the CDR3 is TGTGCCAGCAGTTTATTCTGGGGCGGGGGGTCGGAAGTTATGAACACTGAAGCTTTCTTT. Translation gives CASSLFWGGGSEVMNTEAFF.

The V call is TRBV5-4, the J call TRBJ2-3, with 8 positions matching TRBD2. V was clipped by 4 bases and J by 5 bases; unmatched bases: 9. The CDR3 sequence is 15 residues long. CDR1 and CDR2 (germline): SGHNT, YYREEE (reference sequence). CDR3 residues: CASSPGGAQGDTQYF. The CDR3 DNA is TGTGCCAGCAGCCCCGGGGGGGCTCAGGGAGATACGCAGTATTTT.